Listed below are T cell receptor beta chains from one sample, sequenced in a study of regulatory T cells in long-lasting Graves disease. TCRdb called the multiplex PCR reads again in MiXCR, with one record for every CDR3 protein. The sample includes roughly 450,000 distinct CDR3 sequences, around a fifth of them seen just once. This specimen was peripheral blood mononuclear cells (PBMCs), taken when the disease was refractory, from a patient treated with antithyroid drugs. Source of these receptors: a female donor with Graves disease. Each CDR3 is given with its conserved first and last residue. Fields, in order: clone size, J gene, D gene, V gene, CDR3 protein, CDR3 DNA. D genes are given only for firm matches. Where a row states a size, it is once, few, many or the class of an expanded clone; other rows omit it.

>many|TRBJ1-1|TRBD1|TRBV12-3/TRBV12-4
CASRPRTGDLNTEAFF
TGTGCCAGCAGACCGCGGACAGGGGATCTGAACACTGAAGCTTTCTTT
>many|TRBJ2-7|-|TRBV24-1
CATSASERAPSYEQYF
TGTGCCACCAGTGCATCAGAGCGGGCTCCCTCCTACGAGCAGTACTTC
>-|TRBJ1-6|-|TRBV3-1
CASSGKAEWSPLHF
TGTGCCAGCAGCGGGAAGGCGGAATGGTCACCCCTCCACTTT
>few|TRBJ2-2|TRBD2|TRBV7-3
CASSPQGGSYTGELFF
TGTGCCAGCAGCCCCCAGGGAGGGTCCTACACCGGGGAGCTGTTTTTT
>many|TRBJ2-7|-|TRBV6-5
CASSYSVGSPYEQYF
TGTGCCAGCAGTTACTCGGTAGGGTCCCCCTACGAGCAGTACTTC
>few|TRBJ2-3|-|TRBV7-8
CASSFPFTDTQYF
TGTGCCAGCAGCTTCCCGTTCACAGATACGCAGTATTTT
>-|TRBJ1-3|-|TRBV30
CAWDLGTSGNTIYF
TGTGCCTGGGACCTCGGGACCTCTGGAAACACCATATATTTT
>-|TRBJ1-2|-|TRBV19
CASTWSYGYTF
TGTGCCAGTACATGGAGCTATGGCTACACCTTC
>many|TRBJ1-2|-|TRBV19
CASSRTDGYTF
TGTGCCAGCAGTCGGACGGATGGCTACACCTTC
>-|TRBJ2-1|-|TRBV11-1
CASSLVGPSAISYNEQFF
TGTGCCAGCAGCTTAGTCGGTCCTAGCGCCATCTCCTACAATGAGCAGTTCTTC
>few|TRBJ1-1|-|TRBV7-9
CASSPLGPNQAFF
TGTGCCAGCAGCCCCCTGGGACCCAACCAGGCTTTCTTT
>-|TRBJ1-2|TRBD1|TRBV20-1
CSAKDRGSGYTF
TGCAGTGCAAAGGACAGGGGAAGCGGCTACACCTTC